This is a list of T cell receptor beta chains from one sample in a study of Tregs in tolerant kidney transplant recipients. Libraries were prepared by immunoSEQ multiplex PCR; TCRdb keeps only in-frame clonotypes and omits some of them. This sample carries roughly 64,000 clones, approximately 87% of them seen once, and the ten largest clones take 3.8%. This material consisted of CD4+ T cells from blood (PBMCs), taken 6 months after the transplant. Receptors originate from a human patient who received a combined kidney and bone marrow transplant. Some T cells here may be from the graft donor. Each CDR3 is given with its conserved first and last residue. The order of the fields is D gene, V gene, J gene, clone size, CDR3 DNA, CDR3 protein. The D gene is left open where the match is weak. A row's size may be missing; if present it is once, few, many or a size class.

d_gene: TRBD1; v_gene: TRBV7-9; j_gene: TRBJ2-5; abundance: -; CDR3nt: TGTGCCAGCAGCTTAGGGAGAGGGACAGGTACTAAAGAGACCCAGTACTTC; CDR3aa: CASSLGRGTGTKETQYF
d_gene: TRBD1; v_gene: TRBV4-3; j_gene: TRBJ2-7; abundance: -; CDR3nt: TGCGCCAGCAGCCAAGAACTCGAGACAGGGACCTACGAGCAGTACTTC; CDR3aa: CASSQELETGTYEQYF
d_gene: -; v_gene: TRBV30; j_gene: TRBJ1-4; abundance: -; CDR3nt: TGTGCCTGGAGGGACAGTAGCCCGAAGAAACTGTTTTTT; CDR3aa: CAWRDSSPKKLFF
d_gene: -; v_gene: TRBV28; j_gene: TRBJ2-3; abundance: -; CDR3nt: TGTGCCAGCAGTTTATCAAGGGGTGGCACAGATACGCAGTATTTT; CDR3aa: CASSLSRGGTDTQYF
d_gene: -; v_gene: TRBV5-6; j_gene: TRBJ2-7; abundance: once; CDR3nt: TGTGCCAGCAGCCGTAATTACGAGCAGTACTTC; CDR3aa: CASSRNYEQYF
d_gene: -; v_gene: TRBV7-8; j_gene: TRBJ2-3; abundance: -; CDR3nt: TGTGCCAGCAGGGCCCGCAGGGGCCCCCACCGGCAGGATACGCAGTATTTT; CDR3aa: CASRARRGPHRQDTQYF
d_gene: -; v_gene: TRBV7-2; j_gene: TRBJ2-3; abundance: -; CDR3nt: TGTGCCAGCAGCTTAGGGGTAGCGACAGATACGCAGTATTTT; CDR3aa: CASSLGVATDTQYF
d_gene: TRBD1; v_gene: TRBV7-3; j_gene: TRBJ2-1; abundance: -; CDR3nt: TGTGCCAGCAGCTTATTACAGGGGATCCACAATGAGCAGTTCTTC; CDR3aa: CASSLLQGIHNEQFF
d_gene: TRBD2; v_gene: TRBV9; j_gene: TRBJ2-3; abundance: -; CDR3nt: TGTGCCAGCAGAGCCTCTCCGGGACTACAACATACGCAGTATTTT; CDR3aa: CASRASPGLQHTQYF
d_gene: TRBD1; v_gene: TRBV5-1; j_gene: TRBJ2-7; abundance: -; CDR3nt: TGCGCCAGCAGCTTTCTGGGACAGGGAATCGACGAGCAGTACTTC; CDR3aa: CASSFLGQGIDEQYF
d_gene: -; v_gene: TRBV15; j_gene: TRBJ2-7; abundance: once; CDR3nt: TGTGCCACCAGCAGATCAGGGGCATACGAGCAGTACTTC; CDR3aa: CATSRSGAYEQYF
d_gene: -; v_gene: TRBV10-3; j_gene: TRBJ2-5; abundance: -; CDR3nt: TGTGCCATCAGTGAGGCACTACAAGAGACCCAGTACTTC; CDR3aa: CAISEALQETQYF
d_gene: TRBD1; v_gene: TRBV5-5; j_gene: TRBJ1-6; abundance: -; CDR3nt: TGTGCCAGCAGCCCGCGGACAGGGAACTATAATTCACCCCTCCACTTT; CDR3aa: CASSPRTGNYNSPLHF
d_gene: -; v_gene: TRBV5-1; j_gene: TRBJ1-1; abundance: -; CDR3nt: TGCGCCAGCAGGCAGGGTTCGAACACTGAAGCTTTCTTT; CDR3aa: CASRQGSNTEAFF
d_gene: TRBD2; v_gene: TRBV27; j_gene: TRBJ2-3; abundance: -; CDR3nt: TGTGCCAGCAGGGGACTACCTTCGACAGATACGCAGTATTTT; CDR3aa: CASRGLPSTDTQYF
d_gene: TRBD1; v_gene: TRBV6-1; j_gene: TRBJ1-5; abundance: -; CDR3nt: TGTGCCAGCGGACAGGGAGGTCAGCCCCAGCATTTT; CDR3aa: CASGQGGQPQHF
d_gene: -; v_gene: TRBV7-6; j_gene: TRBJ2-7; abundance: once; CDR3nt: TGTGCCAGCAGCTTAAGTACAGGACGCTCCTACGAGCAGTACTTC; CDR3aa: CASSLSTGRSYEQYF
d_gene: TRBD1; v_gene: TRBV11-2; j_gene: TRBJ2-1; abundance: -; CDR3nt: TGTGCCAGCAGCTTAGAGGGGGCCAGGGGGCTTGTTGAGCAGTTCTTC; CDR3aa: CASSLEGARGLVEQFF
d_gene: -; v_gene: TRBV4-1; j_gene: TRBJ2-3; abundance: -; CDR3nt: TGCGCCAGCAGCCAAGATCGAGCGGCGGGGCAGACAGATACGCAGTATTTT; CDR3aa: CASSQDRAAGQTDTQYF
d_gene: -; v_gene: TRBV5-1; j_gene: TRBJ1-6; abundance: -; CDR3nt: TGCGCCAGCAGCTTCATTCAGCCGGGATTGAATTCCCCCCTCCACTTT; CDR3aa: CASSFIQPGLNSPLHF
d_gene: TRBD2; v_gene: TRBV29-1; j_gene: TRBJ2-3; abundance: -; CDR3nt: TGCAGCGTTGCCCGGACTAGCGGGAGGGCCACAGATACGCAGTATTTT; CDR3aa: CSVARTSGRATDTQYF
d_gene: -; v_gene: TRBV28; j_gene: TRBJ2-3; abundance: -; CDR3nt: TGTGCCAGCAGGAAAACAGGGATCAGAACAGATACGCAGTATTTT; CDR3aa: CASRKTGIRTDTQYF
d_gene: TRBD1; v_gene: TRBV11-3; j_gene: TRBJ1-1; abundance: -; CDR3nt: TGTGCCAGCAGCTTAAGGGGGCCCACTGAAGCTTTCTTT; CDR3aa: CASSLRGPTEAFF
d_gene: -; v_gene: TRBV2; j_gene: TRBJ1-4; abundance: few; CDR3nt: TGTGCCAGCAGCTATAGCAATGAAAAACTGTTTTTT; CDR3aa: CASSYSNEKLFF
d_gene: -; v_gene: TRBV4-2; j_gene: TRBJ2-6; abundance: -; CDR3nt: TGTGCCAGCAGCCCGGCAAGGGCAAGGGGCTCTGGGGCCAACGTCCTGACTTTC; CDR3aa: CASSPARARGSGANVLTF
d_gene: TRBD2; v_gene: TRBV5-1; j_gene: TRBJ2-3; abundance: -; CDR3nt: TGCGCCAGCAGCTATAGCGGGAGTAAAACAGATACGCAGTATTTT; CDR3aa: CASSYSGSKTDTQYF
d_gene: -; v_gene: TRBV10-3; j_gene: TRBJ2-7; abundance: -; CDR3nt: TGTGCCACTCGAGGGGGGGCGGAGAAGGACGAGCAGTACTTC; CDR3aa: CATRGGAEKDEQYF
d_gene: -; v_gene: TRBV11-2; j_gene: TRBJ2-7; abundance: -; CDR3nt: TGTGCCAGCAGCTCCGCGGGAGAGCAGTACTTC; CDR3aa: CASSSAGEQYF
d_gene: TRBD1; v_gene: TRBV27; j_gene: TRBJ1-2; abundance: -; CDR3nt: TGTGCCAGCAGTTTATGGGGACAGGGGAACTATGGCTACACCTTC; CDR3aa: CASSLWGQGNYGYTF
d_gene: -; v_gene: TRBV7-2; j_gene: TRBJ2-7; abundance: once; CDR3nt: TGTGCCAGCAGCTTAGCAAGCGGGCCGTCCTACGAGCAGTACTTC; CDR3aa: CASSLASGPSYEQYF
d_gene: TRBD1; v_gene: TRBV19; j_gene: TRBJ1-5; abundance: -; CDR3nt: TGTGCCAGTAGTATGGAAACAGGGGGGGGATTGGATCAGCCCCAGCATTTT; CDR3aa: CASSMETGGGLDQPQHF
d_gene: -; v_gene: TRBV18; j_gene: TRBJ1-3; abundance: -; CDR3nt: TGTGCCAGCTCACCAGTTAGACAGAGAAGCTCTGGAAACACCATATATTTT; CDR3aa: CASSPVRQRSSGNTIYF
d_gene: -; v_gene: TRBV20-1; j_gene: TRBJ1-1; abundance: -; CDR3nt: TGCAGTGCTTCCCCCAGGAATGAAGCTTTCTTT; CDR3aa: CSASPRNEAFF
d_gene: -; v_gene: TRBV29-1; j_gene: TRBJ2-1; abundance: -; CDR3nt: TGCAGCGTTGAAGAGAGAGGGAGTAGGTCCTACAATGAGCAGTTCTTC; CDR3aa: CSVEERGSRSYNEQFF
d_gene: -; v_gene: TRBV11-2; j_gene: TRBJ2-7; abundance: -; CDR3nt: TGTGCCAGCAGCACACCAAAAGGGGCCCTTCCCTACGAGCAGTACTTC; CDR3aa: CASSTPKGALPYEQYF
d_gene: -; v_gene: TRBV5-1; j_gene: TRBJ2-2; abundance: -; CDR3nt: TGCGCCAGCAGCTTGTTCCAAATGAACACCGGGGAGCTGTTTTTT; CDR3aa: CASSLFQMNTGELFF
d_gene: -; v_gene: TRBV4-1; j_gene: TRBJ2-7; abundance: -; CDR3nt: TGCGCCAGCAGCCAACCCCTTCAGTCCTACGAGCAGTACTTC; CDR3aa: CASSQPLQSYEQYF
d_gene: -; v_gene: TRBV2; j_gene: TRBJ1-3; abundance: -; CDR3nt: TGTGCCAGCAGTCTTCGGTCTGGAAACACCATATATTTT; CDR3aa: CASSLRSGNTIYF
d_gene: TRBD2; v_gene: TRBV7-3; j_gene: TRBJ2-3; abundance: -; CDR3nt: TGTGCCAGCAGCCGAGCGGGAGGGTCGCCTAGCACAGATACGCAGTATTTT; CDR3aa: CASSRAGGSPSTDTQYF
d_gene: TRBD2; v_gene: TRBV7-2; j_gene: TRBJ2-7; abundance: -; CDR3nt: TGTGCCAGCAGCTTAGTTACGACTAGCGGGGGGGCTCACGAGCAGTACTTC; CDR3aa: CASSLVTTSGGAHEQYF
d_gene: -; v_gene: TRBV25-1; j_gene: TRBJ1-3; abundance: -; CDR3nt: TGTGCCAGCTCCGAGGGGGACCTTGTTCCCTCTGGAAACACCATATATTTT; CDR3aa: CASSEGDLVPSGNTIYF
d_gene: -; v_gene: TRBV7-2; j_gene: TRBJ2-1; abundance: -; CDR3nt: TGTGCCAGCAGCTTAGATGGGCGTGTCTACAATGAGCAGTTCTTC; CDR3aa: CASSLDGRVYNEQFF
d_gene: -; v_gene: TRBV11-3; j_gene: TRBJ2-7; abundance: -; CDR3nt: TGTGCCAGCAGCTTAGGGGCCAGCTCCTACGAGCAGTACTTC; CDR3aa: CASSLGASSYEQYF
d_gene: -; v_gene: TRBV6-1; j_gene: TRBJ1-6; abundance: -; CDR3nt: TGTGCCAGTTGCGCCAGGGGAGGGAATTCACCCCTCCACTTT; CDR3aa: CASCARGGNSPLHF
d_gene: TRBD2; v_gene: TRBV9; j_gene: TRBJ2-3; abundance: -; CDR3nt: TGTGCCAGCAGCGCGGGACTAGCGACTAGCACAGATACGCAGTATTTT; CDR3aa: CASSAGLATSTDTQYF
d_gene: -; v_gene: TRBV20-1; j_gene: TRBJ2-7; abundance: -; CDR3nt: TGCAGTGCTAGGGGCGCCTACGAGCAGTACTTC; CDR3aa: CSARGAYEQYF
d_gene: TRBD2; v_gene: TRBV5-4; j_gene: TRBJ2-5; abundance: -; CDR3nt: TGTGCCAGCAGCTGGGGGGGAGACAAGGGAGAGACCCAGTACTTC; CDR3aa: CASSWGGDKGETQYF
d_gene: -; v_gene: TRBV7-2; j_gene: TRBJ2-7; abundance: -; CDR3nt: TGTGCCAGCAGCTTCGGACACTCTTTGAGCTCCTACGAGCAGTACTTC; CDR3aa: CASSFGHSLSSYEQYF
d_gene: -; v_gene: TRBV6-5; j_gene: TRBJ1-6; abundance: -; CDR3nt: TGTGCCAGCAGACCACGGACAGTCTTCGATTCACCCCTCCACTTT; CDR3aa: CASRPRTVFDSPLHF
d_gene: -; v_gene: TRBV11-2; j_gene: TRBJ2-3; abundance: -; CDR3nt: TGTGCCAGCAGCGACAGGAGTTTAGGCACAGATACGCAGTATTTT; CDR3aa: CASSDRSLGTDTQYF
d_gene: -; v_gene: TRBV11-2; j_gene: TRBJ2-7; abundance: -; CDR3nt: TGTGCCAGCCAACTCGGGATCAGTAGCGAGCAGTACTTC; CDR3aa: CASQLGISSEQYF
d_gene: TRBD1; v_gene: TRBV6-1; j_gene: TRBJ1-4; abundance: -; CDR3nt: TGTGCCAGCAGTGGGACAGGGGCCCGGGAAAAACTGTTTTTT; CDR3aa: CASSGTGAREKLFF
d_gene: -; v_gene: TRBV5-4; j_gene: TRBJ2-1; abundance: -; CDR3nt: TGTGCCAGCAGCTTCGAGGGCAGGGGTTACAATGAGCAGTTCTTC; CDR3aa: CASSFEGRGYNEQFF
d_gene: TRBD2; v_gene: TRBV7-9; j_gene: TRBJ2-3; abundance: -; CDR3nt: TGTGCCAGCAGACGTTCACGGGGGGGCACAGATACGCAGTATTTT; CDR3aa: CASRRSRGGTDTQYF
d_gene: TRBD1; v_gene: TRBV27; j_gene: TRBJ2-5; abundance: -; CDR3nt: TGTGCCAGCAGTTCTGGACAGGGTCAAGAGACCCAGTACTTC; CDR3aa: CASSSGQGQETQYF
d_gene: -; v_gene: TRBV11-1; j_gene: TRBJ2-7; abundance: -; CDR3nt: TGTGCCAGCAGCTTAGGTGACTTATCCTACGAGCAGTACTTC; CDR3aa: CASSLGDLSYEQYF
d_gene: TRBD2; v_gene: TRBV11-3; j_gene: TRBJ2-5; abundance: -; CDR3nt: TGTGCCAGCAGCTCTGGACTAGCGGGGGCGGGAGAGACCCAGTACTTC; CDR3aa: CASSSGLAGAGETQYF
d_gene: TRBD1; v_gene: TRBV19; j_gene: TRBJ1-2; abundance: -; CDR3nt: TGTGCCAGTAGTACCGCACAGGGGCTCTATGGCTACACCTTC; CDR3aa: CASSTAQGLYGYTF
d_gene: -; v_gene: TRBV20-1; j_gene: TRBJ2-7; abundance: once; CDR3nt: TGCAGTGCTAGAGATCTAGACTTC; CDR3aa: CSARDLDF